This T cell receptor beta chain was found in a study of regulatory T cells in long-lasting Graves disease. The time point was: persistent/refractory GD, antithyroid drugs over 5 years with positive TRAb. PBMC RNA served as the TCR library source. Construction of TCR beta libraries relied on iRepertoire HTBI primers and on Arm-PCR targeting CDR3 regions. TCRdb fed the multiplex PCR reads into MiXCR, producing one record per CDR3 protein. The profile covers 400,000 to 500,000 distinct CDR3 sequences, with approximately 22% appearing a single time and over 11% taken by the ten largest. This TCR came from a female donor with Graves disease. This specimen consisted of peripheral blood mononuclear cells (PBMCs), obtained when the disease was refractory, from a patient treated with antithyroid drugs.

The CDR3 loop reads CASSRSRTGATNQPQHF. CDR3 sequence (DNA): TGTGCCAGCAGTCGAAGCCGGACAGGGGCCACCAATCAGCCCCAGCATTTT. The V and J genes are TRBV6-1 and TRBJ1-5; 9 bases align to TRBD1. Trimming took 5 bases from V and 3 from J; bases not matched to a gene: 11. This CDR3 is 17 amino acids long. CDR1 and CDR2 (germline): MNHNS, SASEGT.